These T cell receptor beta chains were read from a single sample in a study of control samples from healthy donors and cancer patients. Only in-frame clones appear in the TCRdb table, and some are missing; sequencing was by immunoSEQ multiplex PCR. This table holds 110,000 or so clones, roughly 90% found once. Sequencing was carried out using blood. These receptors originate from a man aged 45-65 years in good health. Both conserved end residues are part of each CDR3. A D gene is named only where the DNA matches it firmly.

>TRBV2|NA
CASSRAGRNNQPQHF
>TRBV18|NA
CASSPNRWGASSGNTIYF
>TRBV30|NA
CACDSSGANVLTF
>TRBV9|NA
CASSAEERGNRNTIYF
>TRBV27|TRBD1
CASSRQGANTEAFF
>TRBV7-8|NA
CASSRGTLNTEAFF
>TRBV5-1|NA
CASSLAYTSGYTGNTIYF
>TRBV19|NA
CASSIPRATDTQYF
>TRBV3-1/TRBV3-2|NA
CASSQERGATNTGELFF
>TRBV30|NA
CAWSVSPGGLGQPQHF
>TRBV5-1|NA
CASSLSDSNQPQHF
>TRBV5-5|TRBD1
CASSPGTGLYEQYF
>TRBV14|TRBD1
CASSQDGTEATGELFF
>TRBV12-5|NA
CASGPTRGYTF
>TRBV18|TRBD1
CASSSAGGPNEKLFF
>TRBV27|NA
CASSSFRAPITDTQYF
>TRBV9|TRBD1
CASSSRTGHNSPLHF
>TRBV5-1|TRBD2
CASSQTSGGAGETQYF
>TRBV18|TRBD2
CASSRERDHDTQYF
>TRBV29-1|NA
CSVRESNTEAFF
>TRBV10-3|NA
CAISEMDRNPNTEAFF
>TRBV20-1|TRBD1
CSASNRGRTNEKLFF
>TRBV6-1|NA
CASSDFQETQYF
>TRBV27|TRBD1
CASSLGTGGVSGELFF
>TRBV7-2|NA
CASSLVGLGPLHF
>TRBV6-6|NA
CASSRGTDYEQYF
>TRBV19|NA
CASGGRAYGYTF
>TRBV5-8|NA
CASSLAPGTDTQYF
>TRBV5-1|NA
CASSFTGLNTEAFF
>TRBV11-2|TRBD2
CASSPLAGGPKEQFF
>TRBV28|NA
CASSSQGVGETQYF